Listed below are T cell receptor beta chains from one sample, sequenced in a study of blood T cell repertoires in COVID-19. Clones were read by immunoSEQ multiplex PCR, and TCRdb kept only the in-frame ones, dropping some. The profile shows about 100,000 clones, roughly 80% of them singletons. Sequenced: peripheral blood. These receptors came from a woman in her 70s with acute or convalescent COVID-19. Both conserved end residues are part of each CDR3. A D gene is named only where the DNA matches it firmly. Size values are once, few and many counts, or a class for expanded clones, and some rows have none.

V: TRBV29-1
D: TRBD1
J: TRBJ1-1
size: few
length: 12
CDR3: CSDRGQGNKAFF
DNA: TGCAGCGACCGGGGACAGGGCAACAAAGCTTTCTTT

V: TRBV28
D: NA
J: TRBJ1-5
size: NA
length: 15
CDR3: CASSPGTHSNQPQHF
DNA: TGTGCCAGCAGTCCAGGGACACATAGCAATCAGCCCCAGCATTTT

V: TRBV11-2
D: NA
J: TRBJ1-2
size: NA
length: 16
CDR3: CASSLDHTRQSYGYTF
DNA: TGTGCCAGCAGCTTAGATCATACAAGACAGAGCTATGGCTACACCTTC

V: TRBV7-6
D: TRBD1
J: TRBJ2-3
size: NA
length: 15
CDR3: CASSLRTGGGGTQYF
DNA: TGTGCCAGCAGCTTAAGGACAGGGGGAGGAGGTACGCAGTATTTT

V: TRBV7-2
D: NA
J: TRBJ1-5
size: NA
length: 13
CDR3: CASSPSDRQPQHF
DNA: TGTGCCAGCAGCCCCAGCGACCGACAGCCCCAGCATTTT

V: TRBV20-1
D: NA
J: TRBJ1-2
size: NA
length: 13
CDR3: CSASPYRNYGYTF
DNA: TGCAGTGCTAGTCCCTACAGGAACTATGGCTACACCTTC

V: TRBV28
D: NA
J: TRBJ1-5
size: once
length: 15
CDR3: CASRPLTRYNQPQHF
DNA: TGTGCCAGCAGGCCATTAACGAGGTACAATCAGCCCCAGCATTTT

V: TRBV7-9
D: NA
J: TRBJ1-2
size: NA
length: 14
CDR3: CASRSDTSNYGYTF
DNA: TGTGCCAGCAGGTCCGACACGTCTAACTATGGCTACACCTTC

V: TRBV2
D: NA
J: TRBJ2-2
size: NA
length: 15
CDR3: CASSEGALNTGELFF
DNA: TGTGCCAGCAGCGAAGGGGCTCTGAACACCGGGGAGCTGTTTTTT

V: TRBV19
D: TRBD2
J: TRBJ2-3
size: NA
length: 16
CDR3: CASSKQAGAPTDTQYF
DNA: TGTGCCAGTAGTAAACAAGCGGGGGCCCCCACAGATACGCAGTATTTT

V: TRBV10-3
D: TRBD2
J: TRBJ2-5
size: NA
length: 14
CDR3: CAISGGGSSETQYF
DNA: TGTGCCATCAGCGGGGGGGGATCTTCAGAGACCCAGTACTTC

V: TRBV6-5
D: NA
J: TRBJ2-4
size: NA
length: 15
CDR3: CASRRDGVAKNIQYF
DNA: TGTGCCAGCCGGAGGGACGGGGTAGCCAAAAACATTCAGTACTTC

V: TRBV7-3
D: NA
J: TRBJ2-3
size: NA
length: 13
CDR3: CASSLTVVDTQYF
DNA: TGTGCCAGCAGCTTAACAGTAGTAGATACGCAGTATTTT

V: TRBV3-1/TRBV3-2
D: NA
J: TRBJ1-1
size: NA
length: 14
CDR3: CASSHQAGNTEAFF
DNA: TGTGCCAGCAGCCACCAAGCGGGGAACACTGAAGCTTTCTTT

V: TRBV7-8
D: NA
J: TRBJ2-3
size: NA
length: 15
CDR3: CASSPQGRVTDTQYF
DNA: TGTGCCAGCAGTCCACAGGGTCGTGTCACAGATACGCAGTATTTT

V: TRBV30
D: TRBD2
J: TRBJ2-1
size: once
length: 13
CDR3: CAWYPGGYNEQFF
DNA: TGTGCCTGGTACCCCGGGGGGTACAATGAGCAGTTCTTC

V: TRBV9
D: NA
J: TRBJ2-3
size: NA
length: 16
CDR3: CASSVGERTSTDTQYF
DNA: TGTGCCAGCAGCGTAGGCGAGCGAACTAGCACAGATACGCAGTATTTT

V: TRBV25-1
D: TRBD1
J: TRBJ2-2
size: few
length: 17
CDR3: CAAAAMAGTGRTGELFF
DNA: TGTGCCGCCGCCGCCATGGCGGGGACAGGGCGCACCGGGGAGCTGTTTTTT

V: TRBV6-5
D: NA
J: TRBJ1-2
size: few
length: 13
CDR3: CASGGGDNYGYTF
DNA: TGTGCCTCGGGCGGGGGGGATAACTATGGCTACACCTTC

V: TRBV28
D: NA
J: TRBJ1-6
size: NA
length: 15
CDR3: CASRPRGTYNSPLHF
DNA: TGTGCCAGCAGACCGCGGGGAACCTATAATTCACCCCTCCACTTT

V: TRBV12-3/TRBV12-4
D: NA
J: TRBJ1-2
size: NA
length: 13
CDR3: CASSPGIGYGYTF
DNA: TGTGCCAGCAGCCCAGGGATAGGGTATGGCTACACCTTC

V: TRBV5-1
D: TRBD1
J: TRBJ2-2
size: NA
length: 15
CDR3: CASSFGTGGTGELFF
DNA: TGCGCCAGCAGCTTCGGGACAGGGGGTACCGGGGAGCTGTTTTTT

V: TRBV4-3
D: NA
J: TRBJ2-5
size: NA
length: 15
CDR3: CASSQVTGRGETQYF
DNA: TGCGCCAGCAGCCAAGTAACAGGGAGAGGGGAGACCCAGTACTTC

V: TRBV4-1
D: TRBD2
J: TRBJ2-1
size: once
length: 21
CDR3: CASSRGPWLAGGESSYNEQFF
DNA: TGCGCCAGCAGCCGAGGTCCGTGGCTAGCGGGGGGCGAGAGCTCCTACAATGAGCAGTTCTTC

V: TRBV5-6
D: TRBD2
J: TRBJ2-3
size: NA
length: 16
CDR3: CASSPLAGGTTDTQYF
DNA: TGTGCCAGCAGCCCGCTAGCGGGGGGTACCACAGATACGCAGTATTTT

V: TRBV11-2
D: TRBD2
J: TRBJ2-3
size: NA
length: 18
CDR3: CASSFDTGLAGGTDTQYF
DNA: TGTGCCAGCAGCTTTGATACAGGACTAGCGGGGGGCACAGATACGCAGTATTTT

V: TRBV9
D: TRBD1
J: TRBJ1-1
size: NA
length: 15
CDR3: CASSAAQGANTEAFF
DNA: TGTGCCAGCAGCGCGGCACAGGGGGCGAATACTGAAGCTTTCTTT